Following are 11 T cell receptor beta chains from one sample sequenced in a study of cytomegalovirus exposure and HLA in healthy donors. Primers for the PCR totalled 60 Vbeta and 13 Jbeta. Some clones are missing from TCRdb's copy, which holds only in-frame ones; the method was immunoSEQ multiplex PCR. This sample has fewer than 150,000 clones, with 70% to 80% found just once. The specimen sequenced was PBMCs. All receptors derive from a male donor in good health and CMV-seronegative.

There are a few counts of this clone. The chain recombines TRBV6-6 with TRBJ2-7; 13 positions agree with TRBD2. The CDR3 spans 15 residues. CDR1 MNHNY and CDR2 SVGAGI come from the germline V gene (reference sequence). J was trimmed by 2 bases and V by 5 bases; bases with no gene match: 3. CDR3 amino acids: CASSHGLAGAYEQYF. The DNA of the CDR3 is TGTGCCAGCAGTCATGGACTAGCGGGGGCCTACGAGCAGTACTTC.

V usage is TRBV30 and J usage is TRBJ1-1; maybe TRBD1 (5 bases). The CDR3 loop spans 11 amino acids. The germline V gene has CDR1 GTSNPN and CDR2 SVGIG (reference sequence). The V gene lost 4 bases and the J gene lost 4 bases, with 7 bases spanning the gap. CDR3 residues: CAWTGLTEAFF. The CDR3 DNA reads as TGTGCCTGGACAGGGCTCACTGAAGCTTTCTTT.

The chain links TRBV5-5 to TRBJ2-3; TRBD2 is a possible D gene (6 bases). Germline V lookup: CDR1 SGHKS, CDR2 YYEKEE (reference sequence). The ends were cut back, 0 bases at V and 0 bases at J, with 11 bases in the middle. CDR3 length: 16 amino acids. CDR3 sequence (DNA): TGTGCCAGCAGCTTGGGTCGGGAGACTAGCACAGATACGCAGTATTTT. It is translated as CASSLGRETSTDTQYF.

The gene calls are TRBV15 and TRBJ1-2, with 9 bases lining up with TRBD1. The CDR3 runs 15 residues. Germline V gene sequence: CDR1 LNHNV, CDR2 YYDKDF (reference sequence). V trimming: 5 bases; J trimming: 8 bases; junction bases outside the gene matches: 12. The CDR3 bases are TGTGCCACCAGCCCTACAACAGGGGGCGCTTGGGGCTACACCTTC. This translates into CATSPTTGGAWGYTF. The full variable domain, its missing parts supplied by reference TRBV15 and TRBJ1-2, is DAMVIQNPRYQVTQFGKPVTLSCSQTLNHNVMYWYQQKSSQAPKLLFHYYDKDFNNEADTPDNFQSRRPNTSFCFLDIRSPGLGDTAMYLCATSPTTGGAWGYTFGSGTRLTVV.

V and J are TRBV30 and TRBJ2-3; 8 bases line up with TRBD2. Per germline, CDR1 GTSNPN and CDR2 SVGIG (reference sequence). Trimming cost V 1 base and J 4 bases; bases outside gene matches: 16. CDR3 length: 18 residues. CDR3 in amino acids: CAWSGTPWNGGAPDTQYF. The CDR3 DNA is TGTGCCTGGAGTGGTACCCCCTGGAACGGGGGGGCACCAGATACGCAGTATTTT.

The V call is TRBV5-5, the J call TRBJ2-3; D not resolved. V was trimmed by 3 bases and J by 3 bases, leaving 8 bases between them. Germline CDR1 reads SGHKS; CDR2 reads YYEKEE (reference sequence). The CDR3 extends over 13 amino acids. This CDR3 reads CASSWRSTDTQYF. The DNA for the CDR3 is TGTGCCAGCAGCTGGAGATCGACAGATACGCAGTATTTT.

The sample holds one count of this clone. This chain joins TRBV11-1 and TRBJ1-4; D call uncertain. The CDR3 spans 15 residues. Trimming took 5 bases from V and 7 from J, leaving 17 bases between them. From germline, CDR1 is SGHAT and CDR2 FQDESV (reference sequence). CDR3 DNA sequence: TGTGCCAGCAGCCCCGGCCCGGGAAGCGGTGAAAAACTGTTTTTT. It translates to CASSPGPGSGEKLFF.

The chain links TRBV4-3 to TRBJ1-3; 10 nucleotides align to TRBD1. Per germline, CDR1 LGHNA and CDR2 YSLEER. V lost 4 bases and J lost 16; bases outside the gene matches: 13. The CDR3 extends over 14 amino acids. This chain's CDR3 is CASSPTMGTGETYF. Here the CDR3 DNA reads TGCGCCAGCAGCCCGACGATGGGGACAGGGGAGACGTATTTT.

The chain couples TRBV4-1 to TRBJ2-7; tentatively, D is TRBD2 (6 bases). V gave up 1 base and J gave up 2 bases, with 12 bases separating them. Germline-derived CDR1 and CDR2 are MGHRA and YSYEKL. There are 15 residues in the CDR3. CDR3 DNA: TGCGCCAGCAGCCAAGCATGGGGGGACCCCTACGAGCAGTACTTC. It specifies CASSQAWGDPYEQYF.

V and J are TRBV6-5 and TRBJ2-7; 12 positions agree with TRBD1. J was trimmed by 5 bases and V by 6 bases; bases with no gene match: 5. The CDR3 loop spans 14 amino acids. Germline V lookup: CDR1 MNHEY, CDR2 SVGAGI. CDR3 DNA: TGTGCCAGCAGAACCGGGACAGGGGGCCACGAGCAGTACTTC. Translated, it gives CASRTGTGGHEQYF.

A few counts support this clone. The V call is TRBV11-2, the J call TRBJ2-1; no firm D call. The length of the CDR3 is 11 residues. V lost 5 bases, J lost 5 bases, and 4 bases lay in between. Germline V gene sequence: CDR1 SGHAT, CDR2 FQNNGV. Here the CDR3 reads CASSINNEQFF. In DNA form, the CDR3 reads TGTGCCAGCAGCATTAACAATGAGCAGTTCTTC.